The 26 T cell receptor beta chains below come from one sample, sequenced in a study of shared clonotypes between healthy human individuals. The repertoire was sequenced with immunoSEQ multiplex PCR; TCRdb's copy has only in-frame clones and lacks some. The sample has 2 million to 3 million clones, 93% seen once. The sequenced sample was naive CD4+ T cells from PBMCs. Subset reported: CD45RA+ positively selected. Receptor source: a man aged 18 to 29 in good health. Some clones in this sample may be carry-over from other donors' samples.

This chain connects TRBV5-8 to TRBJ2-3; 13 bases agree with TRBD2. CDR3 size: 18 residues. V lost 3 bases, J lost 1 base, and 8 bases stayed unmatched. CDR1 is SGHTS, CDR2 YDEGEE, per germline. This CDR3 is CASSSGLAGDFRTDTQYF. DNA of the CDR3: TGTGCCAGCAGCTCCGGACTAGCGGGAGACTTCCGCACAGATACGCAGTATTTT.

This clone was observed once. The chain joins TRBV6-5 to TRBJ1-5; possible D gene TRBD1, 5 bases. The CDR3 is 15 amino acids. The V end lost 7 bases, the J end lost 5 bases, and 18 bases lay between the germline ends. Germline values: CDR1 MNHEY, CDR2 SVGAGI. The CDR3 protein is CASTPGGTGDQPQHF. DNA for the CDR3: TGTGCCAGCACCCCCGGGGGGACGGGGGATCAGCCCCAGCATTTT.

The rearrangement joins TRBV6-5 to TRBJ2-7; the D gene is possibly TRBD2 (6 bases). V lost 6 bases to trimming and J lost 1 base, with 10 bases between them. Germline assignment: CDR1 MNHEY and CDR2 SVGAGI. The CDR3 runs 13 residues. CDR3 nucleotides: TGTGCCAGCAGCGGGACTCCTTCCTACGAGCAGTACTTC. Residues: CASSGTPSYEQYF.

The chain joins TRBV6-1 to TRBJ1-2; no definite D call. The CDR3 consists of 13 residues. The V gene's germline CDR1 is MNHNS and CDR2 SASEGT. Between the trimmed V and J ends, which lost 6 bases and 9 bases, there was a span of 17 bases. CDR3 in DNA: TGTGCCAGCAGGGAGATCCAAAACTGGAGCTACACCTTC. It translates to CASREIQNWSYTF.

This chain links TRBV28 with TRBJ2-5; a weak D match, TRBD1 (5 bases). V was trimmed by 7 bases and J by 5 bases, leaving 14 bases between them. The CDR3 spans 13 residues. Germline V lookup: CDR1 MDHEN, CDR2 SYDVKM. In DNA, the CDR3 is TGTGCCAGCAAACCAGGGCCGAGGGAGACCCAGTACTTC. It encodes CASKPGPRETQYF.

This chain joins TRBV18 and TRBJ2-7, with D perhaps given as TRBD1 or TRBD2 (5 bases each). Germline CDR1 is KGHSH and CDR2 is LQKENI. CDR3 length: 13 residues. With 8 bases removed from V and 4 bases from J, the gap between germline ends came to 15 bases. CDR3 amino acids: CASQGGGAYEQYF. The CDR3 coding sequence is TGTGCCAGCCAGGGTGGGGGTGCTTACGAGCAGTACTTC.

The chain carries TRBV29-1 and TRBJ2-7; 7 nucleotides agree with TRBD1. The CDR3 extends over 14 amino acids. V lost 8 bases to trimming and J lost 9 bases; unmatched junction nucleotides: 19. The germline CDR1 and CDR2 sequences are SQVTM and ANQGSEA. This CDR3 reads CSYAGTAPSLGQYF. Written as DNA, the CDR3 is TGCAGCTACGCCGGGACAGCTCCCTCACTGGGGCAGTACTTC.

This clone occurred once. This chain links TRBV6-1 with TRBJ2-2, with 7 bases lining up with TRBD2. CDR3 length equals 17 residues. V gave up 2 bases and J gave up 0 bases; unmatched junction bases: 6. From germline, CDR1 is MNHNS and CDR2 SASEGT. The DNA for the CDR3 is TGTGCCAGCAGTGAACCGGCTCTAGCGGCGAACACCGGGGAGCTGTTTTTT. Protein sequence: CASSEPALAANTGELFF.

V usage is TRBV28 and J usage is TRBJ1-4; D might be TRBD1 (5 bases). Germline V CDR1 and CDR2: MDHEN, SYDVKM. Between the trimmed V and J ends, which lost 5 bases and 7 bases, there was a span of 14 bases. The CDR3 has 14 residues. The CDR3 DNA reads as TGTGCCAGCAGTCGGACGGGGCTTTCTGAAAAACTGTTTTTT. It specifies CASSRTGLSEKLFF.

The DNA of the CDR3 is TGTGCCAGTACCTCCCCTGGGGGGGGAGAGACCCAGTACTTC. It specifies CASTSPGGGETQYF. This chain joins TRBV19 and TRBJ2-5, with 7 bases identical to TRBD2. The CDR3 contains 14 residues. The V gene end was trimmed by 7 bases and the J gene end by 4 bases; junction bases not matched to a gene: 9. Germline values: CDR1 LNHDA, CDR2 SQIVND (reference sequence).

The chain is built from TRBV6-1 and TRBJ1-1; D might be TRBD1 (5 bases). Germline CDR1 MNHNS, CDR2 SASEGT. CDR3 length: 14 residues. The V and J ends lost 6 bases and 3 bases respectively, with 14 bases between them. The CDR3 coding sequence is TGTGCCAGCAGCCCCCGGGGCACAGACACTGAAGCTTTCTTT. It encodes CASSPRGTDTEAFF.

This clone is a singleton in its sample. The rearrangement joins TRBV27 to TRBJ2-1, with D uncertain. CDR3 length: 15 amino acids. CDR1 and CDR2 (germline): MNHEY, SMNVEV (reference sequence). With 3 bases removed from V and 0 bases from J, the gap between germline ends came to 9 bases. CDR3 DNA sequence: TGTGCCAGCAGTTTTTACAGAGCCTCCTACAATGAGCAGTTCTTC. Amino acid sequence: CASSFYRASYNEQFF.

This clone was observed a single time. This chain uses TRBV2 with TRBJ1-2, with 11 bases aligning to TRBD1. The CDR3 is 15 amino acids. V lost 6 bases, J lost 8 bases, and 11 bases stayed unmatched. CDR1 and CDR2 from the germline V gene are SNHLY and FYNNEI. CDR3 sequence reads: CASSGQGARINGYTF. As DNA, the CDR3 is TGTGCCAGCAGCGGACAGGGGGCGCGGATAAACGGCTACACCTTC.

This chain connects TRBV5-6 to TRBJ1-2; TRBD1 agrees at 9 bases. This CDR3 contains 15 residues. The junction had 9 bases not matched to a gene; V was cut back by 2 bases and J by 7 bases. Germline V gene data show CDR1 as SGHDT and CDR2 as YYEEEE. CDR3 loop: CASSFPGQGLGGYTF. CDR3 DNA sequence: TGTGCCAGCAGCTTCCCGGGACAGGGTTTGGGTGGCTACACCTTC.

The rearrangement links TRBV2 to TRBJ1-6; 8 bases agree with TRBD1. The germline gives CDR1 SNHLY, CDR2 FYNNEI. The CDR3 has 16 residues. Trimming at V came to 2 bases and at J to 5 bases, leaving 5 bases not matched to a gene. The CDR3 is CASSERQGANNSPLHF. The DNA of the CDR3 is TGTGCCAGCAGTGAACGGCAGGGGGCCAATAATTCACCCCTCCACTTT.

CDR3 in DNA: TGCGCCAGCAGCTTGGCCGTGCTAGGTCAAGAGACCCAGTACTTC. This sequence encodes CASSLAVLGQETQYF. This chain joins TRBV5-1 and TRBJ2-5; the D is unclear. Germline values: CDR1 SGHRS, CDR2 YFSETQ. The CDR3 has 15 residues. The ends were cut back, 0 bases at V and 2 bases at J, with 11 bases in the middle.

The V call is TRBV5-1, the J call TRBJ1-2; no firm D call. The ends were cut back, 4 bases at V and 3 bases at J, with 16 bases in the middle. The CDR3 is 15 amino acids. Germline-derived CDR1 and CDR2 are SGHRS and YFSETQ. This CDR3 is CASSQEWEKHYGYTF. The CDR3 coding sequence is TGCGCCAGCAGCCAGGAGTGGGAAAAACACTATGGCTACACCTTC. Full variable domain (remainder filled in from reference TRBV5-1 and TRBJ1-2): KAGVTQTPRYLIKTRGQQVTLSCSPISGHRSVSWYQQTPGQGLQFLFEYFSETQRNKGNFPGRFSGRQFSNSRSEMNVSTLELGDSALYLCASSQEWEKHYGYTFGSGTRLTVV.

About this clone: Other DNA sequences of this sample code for an identical CDR3. The rearrangement joins TRBV28 to TRBJ2-7; no firm D call. The V gene lost 3 bases and the J gene lost 2 bases, with 8 bases spanning the gap. This CDR3 region has 13 residues. The V gene's germline CDR1 is MDHEN and CDR2 SYDVKM. The CDR3, as DNA: TGTGCCAGCAGTTTCACCAGTCCCTACGAGCAGTACTTC. Residues: CASSFTSPYEQYF.

V usage is TRBV19 and J usage is TRBJ1-2; 9 bases map to TRBD1. Germline trimming cut 6 bases from V and 2 bases from J; bases unmatched to any gene: 7. CDR3 length: 15 amino acids. Germline V gene sequence: CDR1 LNHDA, CDR2 SQIVND (reference sequence). The CDR3 coding sequence is TGTGCCAGTAGCCGCGAACAGGGGGCGAACTATGGCTACACCTTC. As protein: CASSREQGANYGYTF.

The chain employs TRBV6-5 and TRBJ1-5; the match to TRBD1 covers 7 bases. Germline CDR1 is MNHEY and CDR2 is SVGAGI. CDR3 length: 15 residues. After removal of 4 bases from V and 3 bases from J, the junction contained 6 bases not matched to a gene. Here the CDR3 reads CASSSLDRINQPQHF. CDR3 bases: TGTGCCAGCAGTTCCCTGGACAGGATCAATCAGCCCCAGCATTTT.

The rearrangement uses TRBV5-1 and TRBJ2-1; 8 positions agree with TRBD2. Germline V lookup: CDR1 SGHRS, CDR2 YFSETQ. The CDR3 totals 13 residues. Trimming cost V 3 bases and J 6 bases; bases outside gene matches: 2. This chain's CDR3 is CASSWTSLNEQFF. The CDR3 DNA reads as TGCGCCAGCAGCTGGACTAGCCTCAATGAGCAGTTCTTC.

Worth noting for this clone: The junction departs from germline at one end; a sequencing error may be responsible. This chain connects TRBV7-6 to TRBJ2-5; 10 positions match TRBD2. The CDR3 extends over 14 amino acids. Germline values: CDR1 SGHVS, CDR2 FNYEAQ. The CDR3 bases are TGTGCCAGCAGCCTAGCGGGAGTAGGAGAGACCCAGTACTTC. Translated: CASSLAGVGETQYF.

V usage is TRBV2 and J usage is TRBJ2-5; TRBD2 is a possible D gene (6 bases). The CDR3 sequence is 14 residues long. The germline V gene has CDR1 SNHLY and CDR2 FYNNEI. V lost 1 base and J 5 bases, leaving 11 bases between the germline ends. Here the CDR3 reads CASSEGESGETQYF. The CDR3 DNA follows: TGTGCCAGCAGTGAAGGGGAGAGCGGGGAGACCCAGTACTTC.

This chain links TRBV7-8 with TRBJ2-7, with TRBD1 matching over 7 bases. The CDR3 has 15 amino acids. Germline V lookup: CDR1 SGHVS, CDR2 FQNEAQ. V trimming: 5 bases; J trimming: 2 bases; junction bases outside the gene matches: 9. Here the CDR3 reads CASSQHRTGTYEQYF. The CDR3 nucleotides read TGTGCCAGCAGCCAACACAGGACAGGAACCTACGAGCAGTACTTC.

This sequence joins TRBV5-6 and TRBJ2-5, with a tentative D call TRBD2 (6 bases). Germline CDR1 SGHDT, CDR2 YYEEEE. Trimming cost V 4 bases and J 1 base, with 17 bases left between them. The CDR3 contains 16 residues. CDR3 loop: CASSERGLTSQETQYF. The CDR3 region has the DNA TGTGCCAGCAGCGAACGGGGACTTACCTCCCAAGAGACCCAGTACTTC.

The chain carries TRBV18 and TRBJ2-5; D unresolved. From germline, CDR1 is KGHSH and CDR2 LQKENI. The CDR3 is 13 amino acids. Trimming removed 3 bases at V and 5 bases at J, with 10 bases between. CDR3 sequence reads: CASSPSRDETQYF. For the CDR3, the DNA is TGTGCCAGCTCACCGTCGAGAGATGAGACCCAGTACTTC.